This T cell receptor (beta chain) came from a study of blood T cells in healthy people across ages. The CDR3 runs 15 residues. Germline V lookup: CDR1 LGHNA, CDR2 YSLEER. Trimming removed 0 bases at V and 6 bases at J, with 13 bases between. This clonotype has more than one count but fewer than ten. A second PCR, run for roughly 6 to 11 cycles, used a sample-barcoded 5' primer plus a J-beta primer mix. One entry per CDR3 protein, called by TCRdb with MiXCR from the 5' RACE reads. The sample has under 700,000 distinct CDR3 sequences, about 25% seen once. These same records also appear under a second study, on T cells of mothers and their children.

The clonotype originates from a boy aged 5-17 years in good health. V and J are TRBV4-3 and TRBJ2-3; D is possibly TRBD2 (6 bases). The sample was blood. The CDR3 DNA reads TGCGCCAGCAGCCAAGAAAGAGGGAGCGGGGATACGCAGTATTTT. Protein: CASSQERGSGDTQYF.